Here is one T cell receptor (beta chain) with its context. The antigen remains unidentified. The sample originates from a study of T cells expressing NK-cell markers. Study information: TCR beta repertoires came from sorted CD3+CD56+NKG2C+, CD3+CD56+NKG2C- and CD3+CD56-NKG2C+ T cells.

General study findings and limits: Each of about 6 donors carried dominant NKG2C+ clonotypes accounting for roughly 1.0-7.5% of CD8+ T cells.

After re-calling the 5' RACE reads, TCRdb lists one entry per CDR3 protein, DNA absent. The specimen's table records roughly 180,000 distinct CDR3 sequences. The sample was blood T cells: a sorted CD56 or NKG2C T cell subset, CD4+ or CD8+ T cells, or bulk PBMC T cells (not recorded which). This TCR was recovered from a man aged 18 to 70 in good health.

This CDR3 reads CASSYQGTNIQYF. The V and J genes are TRBV6-5 and TRBJ2-4; TCRdb designates TRBD1, a call that cannot be tested without DNA. The length of the CDR3 is 13 residues. Germline CDR1 and CDR2: MNHEY and SVGAGI.